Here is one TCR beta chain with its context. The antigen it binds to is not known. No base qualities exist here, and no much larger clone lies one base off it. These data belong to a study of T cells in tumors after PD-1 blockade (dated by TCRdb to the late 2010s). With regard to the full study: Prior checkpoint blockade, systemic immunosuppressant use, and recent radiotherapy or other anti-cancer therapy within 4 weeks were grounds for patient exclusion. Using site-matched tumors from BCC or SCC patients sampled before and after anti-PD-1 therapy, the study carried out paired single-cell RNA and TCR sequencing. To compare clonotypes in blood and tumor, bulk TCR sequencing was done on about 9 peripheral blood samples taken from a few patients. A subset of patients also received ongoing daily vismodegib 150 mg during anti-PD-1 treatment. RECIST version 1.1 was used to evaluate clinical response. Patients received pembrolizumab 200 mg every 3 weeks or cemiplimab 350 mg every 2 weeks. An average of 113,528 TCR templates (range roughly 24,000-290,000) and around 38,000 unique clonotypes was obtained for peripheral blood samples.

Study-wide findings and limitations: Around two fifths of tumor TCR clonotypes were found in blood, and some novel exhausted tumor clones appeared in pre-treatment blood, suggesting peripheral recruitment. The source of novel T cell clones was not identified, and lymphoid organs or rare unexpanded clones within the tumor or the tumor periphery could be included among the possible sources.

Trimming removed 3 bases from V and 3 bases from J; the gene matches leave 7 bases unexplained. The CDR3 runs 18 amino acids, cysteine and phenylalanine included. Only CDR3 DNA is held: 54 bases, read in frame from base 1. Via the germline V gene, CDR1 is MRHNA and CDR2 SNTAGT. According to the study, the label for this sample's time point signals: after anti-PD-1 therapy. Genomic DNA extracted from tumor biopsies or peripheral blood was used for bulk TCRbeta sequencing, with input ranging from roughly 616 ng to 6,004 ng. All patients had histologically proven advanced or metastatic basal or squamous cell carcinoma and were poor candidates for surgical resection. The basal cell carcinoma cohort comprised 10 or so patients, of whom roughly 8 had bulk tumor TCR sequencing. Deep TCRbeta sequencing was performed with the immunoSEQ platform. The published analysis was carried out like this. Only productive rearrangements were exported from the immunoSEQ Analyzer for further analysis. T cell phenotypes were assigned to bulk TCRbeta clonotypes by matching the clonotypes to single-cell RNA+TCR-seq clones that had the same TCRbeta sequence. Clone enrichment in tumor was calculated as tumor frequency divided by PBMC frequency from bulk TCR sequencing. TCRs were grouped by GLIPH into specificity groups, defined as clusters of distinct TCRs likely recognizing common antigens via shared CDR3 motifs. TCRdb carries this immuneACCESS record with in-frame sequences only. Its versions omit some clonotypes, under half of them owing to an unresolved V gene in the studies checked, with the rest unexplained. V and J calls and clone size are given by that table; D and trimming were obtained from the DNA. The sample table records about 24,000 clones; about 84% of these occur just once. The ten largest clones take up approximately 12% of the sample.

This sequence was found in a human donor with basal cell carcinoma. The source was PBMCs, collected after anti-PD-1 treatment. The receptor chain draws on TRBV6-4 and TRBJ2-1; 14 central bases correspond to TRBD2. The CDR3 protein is CASSEAGLAGALYNEQFF. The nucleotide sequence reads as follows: TGTGCCAGCAGTGAAGCGGGACTAGCGGGGGCCCTCTACAATGAGCAGTTCTTC.